Listed below are T cell receptor beta chains from one sample, sequenced in a study of cytomegalovirus exposure and HLA in healthy donors. The assay was immunoSEQ multiplex PCR, and TCRdb's table has in-frame clones only and misses some. Of 150,000 to 200,000 clones in the sample, roughly 82% are singletons; the top ten hold roughly 10%. Sequencing was done on a sample of PBMCs. These receptors were taken from a man in his forties or fifties in good health and CMV-seropositive. Both conserved end residues are part of each CDR3. The D gene is left open where the match is weak. Size is stated for part of the rows, as once, few or many counts, or as a class when the clone is expanded.

V gene	J gene	clone size	D gene	CDR3 DNA	CDR3 protein
TRBV28	TRBJ1-5	once	TRBD1	TGTGCCAGCACCCGTGGGACAGGGGGCGTTCAGCCCCAGCATTTT	CASTRGTGGVQPQHF
TRBV5-1	TRBJ1-3	.	TRBD1	TGCGCCAGCAGCTACGGACCCGGACAGGCTGGAAACACCATATATTTT	CASSYGPGQAGNTIYF
TRBV5-4	TRBJ1-3	few	.	TGTGCCAGCAGCTTGGGTTCGCCTAGAGGGTCCGGAAACACCATATATTTT	CASSLGSPRGSGNTIYF
TRBV6-1	TRBJ1-5	.	.	TGTGCCAGCAGTGAGTCCAGGGGTGGCAATCAGCCCCAGCATTTT	CASSESRGGNQPQHF
TRBV30	TRBJ1-2	.	TRBD1	TGTGCCTGGAGCCAACCAAGGACAGGGGGCGTCTATGGCTACACCTTC	CAWSQPRTGGVYGYTF
TRBV5-1	TRBJ2-2	once	TRBD1	TGCGCCAGCAGCTTACAGGGGGGTACGGGAATAGACACCGGGGAGCTGTTTTTT	CASSLQGGTGIDTGELFF
TRBV18	TRBJ1-4	.	.	TGTGCCAGCTCACCTATGGCAGGGAATGAAAAACTGTTTTTT	CASSPMAGNEKLFF
TRBV9	TRBJ2-1	.	TRBD1	TGTGCCAGCAGCGTAGGCGGCGGGACAGGGTTTTACAATGAGCAGTTCTTC	CASSVGGGTGFYNEQFF
TRBV29-1	TRBJ2-7	.	.	TGCAGCGTTGAAGATCTTTACAGCCACGAGCAGTATTTC	CSVEDLYSHEQYF
TRBV4-3	TRBJ1-4	.	TRBD1	TGCGCCAGCAGCCAGACGACAGGGGGCGTTGGGGAAAAACTGTTTTTT	CASSQTTGGVGEKLFF
TRBV5-6	TRBJ2-7	.	.	TGTGCCAGCAGCACCCGGGACGAGCAGTACTTC	CASSTRDEQYF
TRBV27	TRBJ2-1	.	.	TGTGCCAGCAGCGTACCAACAGGACAGCCGAGTTGCTTTTACAATGAGCAGTTCTTC	CASSVPTGQPSCFYNEQFF
TRBV7-9	TRBJ1-2	.	.	TGTTCCAGCAGCCGACTAGTCGGGGAAAGGAACTATGGCTACACCTTC	CSSSRLVGERNYGYTF
TRBV13	TRBJ2-7	.	TRBD2	TGTGCCAGCAGCTTAGGACTAGCGGGAGAGGTCGGCGAGCAGTACTTC	CASSLGLAGEVGEQYF
TRBV2	TRBJ2-5	.	.	TGTGCCAGCAGTGAAATCAGCCAAGAGACCCAGTACTTC	CASSEISQETQYF
TRBV28	TRBJ1-4	.	.	TGTGCCAGCAGGCGGGCAGGAACAACTAATGAAAAACTGTTTTTT	CASRRAGTTNEKLFF
TRBV27	TRBJ2-1	.	TRBD2	TGTGCCAGCAGTTCCCCGCTAGCGGGATACAATGAGCAGTTCTTC	CASSSPLAGYNEQFF
TRBV6-6	TRBJ2-1	.	TRBD1	TGTGCCAGCAGTTACCCGACAGGGGGCAATGAGCAGTTCTTC	CASSYPTGGNEQFF
TRBV29-1	TRBJ1-5	.	.	TGCAGCGTTGAGGAACAGCAGGGACAGCCCCAGCATTTT	CSVEEQQGQPQHF
TRBV5-4	TRBJ2-7	.	.	TGTGCCAGCAGCTTAGGGAGACTAGTCATTGGCGAGCAGTACTTC	CASSLGRLVIGEQYF
TRBV7-2	TRBJ1-5	.	TRBD1	TGTGCCAGCAGCTTAGTATCAGGGGGCGAGGGCAATCAGCCCCAGCATTTT	CASSLVSGGEGNQPQHF
TRBV4-2	TRBJ2-7	.	TRBD1	TGTGCCAGCAGCCACCGTTATGGACAGGGTCGCTCCTACGAGCAGTACTTC	CASSHRYGQGRSYEQYF
TRBV4-3	TRBJ2-2	few	.	TGCGCCAGCAGCCCCTATCATCCCGGGGAGCTGTTTTTT	CASSPYHPGELFF
TRBV20-1	TRBJ1-2	once	.	TGCAGTGCTGAACGGGGCTATGGCTACACCTTC	CSAERGYGYTF
TRBV29-1	TRBJ2-7	.	TRBD1	TGCAGCGGTAGGACAGGGAACGAGCAGTACTTC	CSGRTGNEQYF
TRBV7-9	TRBJ1-6	.	TRBD1	TGTGCCAGCAGCTTAGGGCAGACAGGGGGCCGGAATTCACCCCTCCACTTT	CASSLGQTGGRNSPLHF
TRBV7-9	TRBJ2-3	once	TRBD2	TGTGCCAGCAGCGCACTAGCGGGAGGGCCATTAGATACGCAGTATTTT	CASSALAGGPLDTQYF
TRBV11-2	TRBJ1-4	.	TRBD1	TGTGCCAGCAGCTCCACTTTTCTGGACAGGGAACTGTTTTTT	CASSSTFLDRELFF
TRBV15	TRBJ1-2	.	TRBD1	TGTGCCACCAGCAGGGACAGGGGCGCTGAGTTTACCTTC	CATSRDRGAEFTF
TRBV20-1	TRBJ2-7	once	.	TGCAGTGCTAGCGGGGGACTGGGACAGTACTTC	CSASGGLGQYF
TRBV30	TRBJ2-3	.	TRBD2	TGTGCCTCGATGCTCGGGCGCAAAGGGGCAGCGGGACCAGATACGCAGTATTTT	CASMLGRKGAAGPDTQYF
TRBV30	TRBJ2-5	.	.	TGTGCCTGGAGTGTGACTCAAGAGACCCAGTACTTC	CAWSVTQETQYF
TRBV11-3	TRBJ2-1	.	TRBD2	TGTGCCAGCAGCTTAGCCGGACTAGCGGGATACAATGAGCAGTTCTTC	CASSLAGLAGYNEQFF
TRBV5-1	TRBJ2-1	once	TRBD2	TGCGCCAGCAGCTTGGCGGGACTAACATACAATGAGCAGTTCTTC	CASSLAGLTYNEQFF
TRBV6-5	TRBJ1-4	few	.	TGTGCCACCAAACAGGGAGCAACTAATGAAAAACTGTTTTTT	CATKQGATNEKLFF
TRBV5-1	TRBJ2-4	few	.	TGCGCCAGCAGCTCTCAGGGTTTTTTGAACATTCAGTACTTC	CASSSQGFLNIQYF
TRBV10-3	TRBJ1-6	once	TRBD1	TGTGCCATCAGTAGTACCCAGGGACAGTCCTATAATTCACCCCTCCACTTT	CAISSTQGQSYNSPLHF
TRBV6-5	TRBJ2-5	.	TRBD2	TGTGCCAGCAACCCGACTAGCGGGGGGCTTGAGACCCAGTACTTC	CASNPTSGGLETQYF
TRBV10-3	TRBJ1-1	.	TRBD1	TGTGCCATCAGTGAGTCAGGGACAGGAGAAACTGAAGCTTTCTTT	CAISESGTGETEAFF
TRBV4-3	TRBJ2-7	.	TRBD1	TGCGCCAGCAGCCTGCGGACAGGGGGCTTCTACGAGCAGTACTTC	CASSLRTGGFYEQYF